The present entry profiles one TCR beta chain with its context. Flow cytometry had shown expanded CD8+CD57+ cells in the patients chosen for sequencing. V lost 5 bases and J lost 0, with 16 bases in between. The CDR3 is 16 amino acids. Germline loops: CDR1 SNHLY, CDR2 FYNNEI. Using genomic DNA as the template, TCR beta VDJ and CDR3 profiling was carried out. TCRdb reprocessed the reads with MiXCR, giving one entry per CDR3 protein. The data hold hundreds of thousands of distinct CDR3 sequences, with 82% observed a single time. This sample stems from a study of CD8+CD57+ T cells in acquired aplastic anemia.

The specimen was sorted CD4+, CD8+, or CD8+CD57+ T cells (not recorded which) from PBMCs. V gene TRBV2 combines with J gene TRBJ1-1; a weak D match, TRBD1 (5 bases). The receptor was isolated from a human donor with aplastic anemia. CDR3 nucleotides: TGTGCCAGCAGTCCTACCACAGGACCACTGAACACTGAAGCTTTCTTT. Translation: CASSPTTGPLNTEAFF.